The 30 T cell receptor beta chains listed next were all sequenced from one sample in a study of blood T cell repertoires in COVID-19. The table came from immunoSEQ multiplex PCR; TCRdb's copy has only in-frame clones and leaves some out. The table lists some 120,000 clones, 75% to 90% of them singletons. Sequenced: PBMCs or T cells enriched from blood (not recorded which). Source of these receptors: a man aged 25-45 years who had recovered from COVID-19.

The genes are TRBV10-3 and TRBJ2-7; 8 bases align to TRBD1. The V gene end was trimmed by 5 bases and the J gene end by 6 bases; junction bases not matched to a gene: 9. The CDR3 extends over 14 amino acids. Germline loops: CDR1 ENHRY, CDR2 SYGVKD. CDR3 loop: CAISPDRGGTEQYV. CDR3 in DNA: TGTGCCATCAGTCCCGACAGGGGTGGTACCGAGCAGTACGTC.

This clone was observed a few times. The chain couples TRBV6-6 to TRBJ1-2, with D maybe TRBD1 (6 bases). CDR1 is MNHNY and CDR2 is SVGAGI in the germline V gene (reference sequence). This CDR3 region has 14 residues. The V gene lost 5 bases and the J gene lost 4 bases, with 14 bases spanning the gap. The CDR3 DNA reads TGTGCCAGCAGTCAAGAGACAGGATCCTATGGCTACACCTTC. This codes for CASSQETGSYGYTF.

In nucleotides, the CDR3 is TGTGCCAGCAGTTACGCTACAGGGGGATGTTACGAGCAGTACGTC. Residues: CASSYATGGCYEQYV. V is TRBV6-5 and J is TRBJ2-7, with 8 nucleotides matching TRBD1. CDR3 length: 15 residues. Looked up from germline, CDR1 is MNHEY and CDR2 is SVGAGI. Trimming removed 2 bases from V and 4 bases from J; junction bases left unmatched: 7.

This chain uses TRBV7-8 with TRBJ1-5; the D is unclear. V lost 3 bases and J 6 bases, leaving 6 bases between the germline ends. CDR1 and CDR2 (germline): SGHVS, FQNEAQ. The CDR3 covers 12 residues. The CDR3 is CASSFSGQPQHF. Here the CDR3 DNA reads TGTGCCAGCAGCTTTAGCGGTCAGCCCCAGCATTTT.

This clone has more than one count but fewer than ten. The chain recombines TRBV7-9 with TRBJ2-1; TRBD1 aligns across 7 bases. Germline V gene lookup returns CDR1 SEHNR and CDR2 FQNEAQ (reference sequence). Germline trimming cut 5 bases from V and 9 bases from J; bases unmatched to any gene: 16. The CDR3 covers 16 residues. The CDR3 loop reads CASSPRQGLASREQFF. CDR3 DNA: TGTGCCAGCAGCCCAAGACAGGGCTTGGCTAGCCGTGAGCAGTTCTTC. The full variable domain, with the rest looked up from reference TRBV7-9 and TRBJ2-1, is DTGVSQNPRHKITKRGQNVTFRCDPISEHNRLYWYRQTLGQGPEFLTYFQNEAQLEKSRLLSDRFSAERPKGSFSTLEIQRTEQGDSAMYLCASSPRQGLASREQFFGPGTRLTVL.

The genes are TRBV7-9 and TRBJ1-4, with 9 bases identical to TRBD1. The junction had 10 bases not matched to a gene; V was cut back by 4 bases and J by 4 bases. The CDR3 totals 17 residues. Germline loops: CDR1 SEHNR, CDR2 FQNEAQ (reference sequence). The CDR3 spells CASSSGQGSRGNEKLFF. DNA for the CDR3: TGTGCCAGCAGCTCGGGACAGGGAAGTAGGGGTAATGAAAAACTGTTTTTT.

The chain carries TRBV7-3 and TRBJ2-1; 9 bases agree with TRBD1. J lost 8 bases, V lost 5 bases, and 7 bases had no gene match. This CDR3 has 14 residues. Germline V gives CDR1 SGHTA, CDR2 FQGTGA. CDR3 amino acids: CASSARDRADEQFF. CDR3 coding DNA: TGTGCCAGCAGCGCCCGGGACAGGGCGGATGAGCAGTTCTTC. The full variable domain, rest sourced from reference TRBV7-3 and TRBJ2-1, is GAGVSQTPSNKVTEKGKYVELRCDPISGHTALYWYRQSLGQGPEFLIYFQGTGAADDSGLPNDRFFAVRPEGSVSTLKIQRTERGDSAVYLCASSARDRADEQFFGPGTRLTVL.

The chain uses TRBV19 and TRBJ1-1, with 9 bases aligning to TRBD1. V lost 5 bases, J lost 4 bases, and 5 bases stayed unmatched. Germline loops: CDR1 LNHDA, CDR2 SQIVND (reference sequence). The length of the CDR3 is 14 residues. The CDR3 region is CASSPGTGLTEAFF. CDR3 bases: TGTGCCAGTAGTCCCGGGACAGGGCTCACTGAAGCTTTCTTT.

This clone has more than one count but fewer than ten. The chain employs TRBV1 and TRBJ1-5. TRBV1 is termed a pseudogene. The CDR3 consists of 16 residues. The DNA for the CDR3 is TGCACCAGCAGCCAACTCCCCGGAGGGTCTAATATGCCCCAGCATTTT. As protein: CTSSQLPGGSNMPQHF.

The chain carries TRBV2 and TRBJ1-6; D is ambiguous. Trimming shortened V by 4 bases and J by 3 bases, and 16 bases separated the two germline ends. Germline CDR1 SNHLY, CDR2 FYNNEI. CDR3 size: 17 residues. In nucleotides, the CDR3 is TGTGCCAGCAGTGGGGAACTAGGGATCGTCTATAATTCACCCCTCCACTTT. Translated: CASSGELGIVYNSPLHF.

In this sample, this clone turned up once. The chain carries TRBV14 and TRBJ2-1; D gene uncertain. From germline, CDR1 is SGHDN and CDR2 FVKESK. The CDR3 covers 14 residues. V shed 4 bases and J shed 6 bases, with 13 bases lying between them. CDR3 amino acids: CASSPQRASNEQFF. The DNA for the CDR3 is TGTGCCAGCAGCCCCCAGCGAGCCAGCAATGAGCAGTTCTTC.

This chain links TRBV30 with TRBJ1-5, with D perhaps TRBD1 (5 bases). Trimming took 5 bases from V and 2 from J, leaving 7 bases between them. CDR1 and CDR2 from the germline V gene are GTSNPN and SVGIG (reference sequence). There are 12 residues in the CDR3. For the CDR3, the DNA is TGTGCCTGGGGGGGAGGCAATCAGCCCCAGCATTTT. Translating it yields CAWGGGNQPQHF.

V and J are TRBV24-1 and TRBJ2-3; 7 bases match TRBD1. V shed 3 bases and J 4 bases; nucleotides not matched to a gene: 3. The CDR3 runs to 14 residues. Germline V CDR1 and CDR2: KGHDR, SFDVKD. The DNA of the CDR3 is TGTGCCACCAGTGATCCTACAGGGGCAGATACGCAGTATTTT. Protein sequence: CATSDPTGADTQYF.

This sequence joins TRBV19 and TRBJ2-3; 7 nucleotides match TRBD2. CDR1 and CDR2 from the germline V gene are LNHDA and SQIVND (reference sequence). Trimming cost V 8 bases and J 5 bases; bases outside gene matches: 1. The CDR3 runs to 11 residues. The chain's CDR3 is CASGRVDTQYF. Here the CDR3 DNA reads TGTGCCAGTGGGAGGGTAGATACGCAGTATTTT.

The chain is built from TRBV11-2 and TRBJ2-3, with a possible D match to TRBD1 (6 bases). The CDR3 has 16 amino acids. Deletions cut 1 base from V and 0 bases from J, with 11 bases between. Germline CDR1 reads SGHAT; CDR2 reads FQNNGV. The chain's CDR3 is CASSLVLGHSTDTQYF. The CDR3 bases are TGTGCCAGCAGCTTAGTATTGGGACATAGCACAGATACGCAGTATTTT.

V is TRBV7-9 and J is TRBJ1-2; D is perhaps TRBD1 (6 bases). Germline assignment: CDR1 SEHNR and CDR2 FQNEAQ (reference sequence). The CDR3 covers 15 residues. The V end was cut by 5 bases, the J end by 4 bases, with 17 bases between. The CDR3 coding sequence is TGTGCCAGCAGCCCCCCATCCGACAGGTTCTATGGCTACACCTTC. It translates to CASSPPSDRFYGYTF.

CDR3 sequence: CASSLEASGVGYEQYF. The CDR3 DNA reads TGTGCCAGCAGCTTAGAAGCCAGCGGGGTCGGGTACGAGCAGTACTTC. This chain joins TRBV13 and TRBJ2-7, with TRBD2 identical over 7 bases. Germline V CDR1 and CDR2: PRHDT, FYEKMQ (reference sequence). Trimming took 1 base from V and 4 from J; bases not matched to a gene: 10. The CDR3 length is 16 residues.

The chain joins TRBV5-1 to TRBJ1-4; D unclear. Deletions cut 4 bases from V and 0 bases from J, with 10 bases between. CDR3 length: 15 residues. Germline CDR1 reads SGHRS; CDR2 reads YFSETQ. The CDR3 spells CASSPRRTTNEKLFF. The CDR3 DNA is TGCGCCAGCAGCCCACGGAGGACAACTAATGAAAAACTGTTTTTT.

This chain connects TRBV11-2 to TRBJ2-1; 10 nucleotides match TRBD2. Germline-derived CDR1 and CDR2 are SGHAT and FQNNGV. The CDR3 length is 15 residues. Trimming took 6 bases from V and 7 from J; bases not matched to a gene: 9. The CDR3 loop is CASRGAGGPGNEQFF. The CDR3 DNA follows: TGTGCCAGCAGGGGAGCGGGAGGGCCAGGTAATGAGCAGTTCTTC.

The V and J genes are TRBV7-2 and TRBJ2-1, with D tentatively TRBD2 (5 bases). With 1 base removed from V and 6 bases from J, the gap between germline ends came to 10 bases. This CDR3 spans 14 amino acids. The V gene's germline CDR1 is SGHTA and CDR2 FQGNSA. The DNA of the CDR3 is TGTGCCAGCAGCTTAGTCGGGGTCATCAATGAGCAGTTCTTC. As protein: CASSLVGVINEQFF.

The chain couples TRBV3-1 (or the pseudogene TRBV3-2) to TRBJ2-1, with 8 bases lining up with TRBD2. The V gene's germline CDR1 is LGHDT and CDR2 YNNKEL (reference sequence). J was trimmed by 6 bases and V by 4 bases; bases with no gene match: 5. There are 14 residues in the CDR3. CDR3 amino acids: CASSRGLVGNEQFF. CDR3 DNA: TGTGCCAGCAGCCGGGGACTAGTGGGCAATGAGCAGTTCTTC.

CDR3 bases: TGTGCCAGCAGCCCGGGACAGTATAGCAATCAGCCCCAGCATTTT. Residues: CASSPGQYSNQPQHF. The gene calls are TRBV6-5 and TRBJ1-5; TRBD1 matches at 7 bases. The CDR3 runs 15 residues. Germline V gene sequence: CDR1 MNHEY, CDR2 SVGAGI. V shed 6 bases and J 0 bases; nucleotides not matched to a gene: 5.

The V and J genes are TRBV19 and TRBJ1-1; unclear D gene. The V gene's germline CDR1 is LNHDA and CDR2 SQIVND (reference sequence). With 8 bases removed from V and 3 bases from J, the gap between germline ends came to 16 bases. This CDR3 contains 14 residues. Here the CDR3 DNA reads TGTGCCAGTTCCCTGGAAGGGAGTTACACTGAAGCTTTCTTT. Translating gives CASSLEGSYTEAFF.

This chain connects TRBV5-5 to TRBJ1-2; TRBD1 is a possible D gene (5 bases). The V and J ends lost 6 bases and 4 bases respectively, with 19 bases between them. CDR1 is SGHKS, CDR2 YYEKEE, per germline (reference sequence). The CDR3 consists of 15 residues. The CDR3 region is CASTPREGLSYGYTF. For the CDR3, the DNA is TGTGCCAGCACCCCGAGGGAGGGGTTAAGCTATGGCTACACCTTC.

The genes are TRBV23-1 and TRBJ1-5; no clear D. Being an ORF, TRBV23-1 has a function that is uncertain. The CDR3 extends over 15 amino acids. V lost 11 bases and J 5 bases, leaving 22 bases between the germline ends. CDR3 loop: CAHPGGPRADQPQHF. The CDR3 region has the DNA TGCGCCCACCCGGGAGGGCCCCGCGCTGATCAGCCCCAGCATTTT.

The CDR3 sequence is CAISESIAYEQYV. The CDR3 DNA follows: TGTGCCATCAGTGAGTCGATAGCTTACGAGCAGTACGTC. The chain has TRBV10-3 and TRBJ2-7; D gene uncertain. Germline V gene sequence: CDR1 ENHRY, CDR2 SYGVKD. Trimming took off 0 bases at V and 4 bases at J, with 7 bases between the two ends. CDR3 length equals 13 residues.

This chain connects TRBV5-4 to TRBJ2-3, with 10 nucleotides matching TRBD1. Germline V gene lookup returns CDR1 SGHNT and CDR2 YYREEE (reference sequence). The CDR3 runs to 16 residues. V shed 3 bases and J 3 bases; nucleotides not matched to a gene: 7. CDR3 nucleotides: TGTGCCAGCAGCTATGGGGGACAGGGGATGACAGATACGCAGTATTTT. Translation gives CASSYGGQGMTDTQYF.

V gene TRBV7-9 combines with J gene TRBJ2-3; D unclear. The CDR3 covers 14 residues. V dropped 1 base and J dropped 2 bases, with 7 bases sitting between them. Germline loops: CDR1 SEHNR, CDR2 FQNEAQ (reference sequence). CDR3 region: CASSLVGLTDTQYF. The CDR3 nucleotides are TGTGCCAGCAGCTTAGTTGGGCTCACAGATACGCAGTATTTT.

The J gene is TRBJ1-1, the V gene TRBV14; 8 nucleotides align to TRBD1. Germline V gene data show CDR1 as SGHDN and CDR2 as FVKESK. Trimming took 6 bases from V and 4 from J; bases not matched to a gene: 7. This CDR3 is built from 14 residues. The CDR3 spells CASRIQGVGTEAFF. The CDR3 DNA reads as TGTGCCAGCAGGATACAGGGGGTCGGCACTGAAGCTTTCTTT.

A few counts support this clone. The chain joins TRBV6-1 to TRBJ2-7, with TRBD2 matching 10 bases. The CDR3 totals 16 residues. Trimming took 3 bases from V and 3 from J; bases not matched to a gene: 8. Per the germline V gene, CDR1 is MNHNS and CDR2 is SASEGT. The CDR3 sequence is CASSDRAGGTFYEQYF. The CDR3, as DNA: TGTGCCAGCAGTGACCGAGCGGGAGGGACTTTCTACGAGCAGTACTTC.